The 3 T cell receptor beta chains listed next were all sequenced from one sample in a study of blood T cell repertoires in COVID-19. The table came from immunoSEQ multiplex PCR; TCRdb's copy has only in-frame clones and leaves some out. The sample yields roughly 110,000 clones, 84% seen once. The sequenced sample consisted of peripheral blood. The receptors come from a human donor in a cohort sampled during active COVID-19.

The chain joins TRBV7-2 to TRBJ1-5, with 8 bases that match TRBD1. This CDR3 has 15 residues. Germline CDR1 SGHTA, CDR2 FQGNSA. Trimming at V came to 4 bases and at J to 12 bases, leaving 14 bases not matched to a gene. CDR3 coding DNA: TGTGCCAGCAGCTCCGGACAGGGTCCCTACAATTTCCAGCATTTT. Translation: CASSSGQGPYNFQHF.

The CDR3 region has the DNA TGTGCCATCAGTGCCCTAACAGGGGGTGGGAGCTCCTACGAGCAGTACTTC. The encoded protein is CAISALTGGGSSYEQYF. V usage is TRBV10-3 and J usage is TRBJ2-7; 8 bases map to TRBD1. Germline CDR1 reads ENHRY; CDR2 reads SYGVKD. This CDR3 region has 17 residues. J was trimmed by 0 bases and V by 4 bases; bases with no gene match: 11.

The chain links TRBV7-2 to TRBJ2-5; TRBD1 aligns across 9 bases. Germline CDR1 SGHTA, CDR2 FQGNSA. This CDR3 has 13 residues. V shed 1 base, J shed 9 bases, and the junction held 3 bases outside the gene matches. As DNA, the CDR3 is TGTGCCAGCAGCTTAGTAGGGACAGGGCCCCAGTACTTC. Translating it yields CASSLVGTGPQYF.